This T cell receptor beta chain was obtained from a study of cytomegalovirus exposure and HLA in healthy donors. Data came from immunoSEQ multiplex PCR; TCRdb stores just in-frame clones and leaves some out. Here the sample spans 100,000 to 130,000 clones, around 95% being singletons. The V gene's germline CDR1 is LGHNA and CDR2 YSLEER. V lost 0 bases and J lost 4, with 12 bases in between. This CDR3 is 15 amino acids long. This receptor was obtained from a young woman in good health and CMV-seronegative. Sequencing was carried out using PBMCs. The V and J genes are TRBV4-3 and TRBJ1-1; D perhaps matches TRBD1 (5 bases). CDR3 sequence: CASSQDRGLGTEAFF. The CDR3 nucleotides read TGCGCCAGCAGCCAAGATCGGGGACTGGGCACTGAAGCTTTCTTT.